A single sample is the source of the 7 T cell receptor beta chains below, sequenced in a study of blood T cell repertoires in COVID-19. The repertoire was sequenced with immunoSEQ multiplex PCR; TCRdb's copy has only in-frame clones and lacks some. The profile covers fewer than 300,000 clones, with 75% to 95% appearing a single time and around 1.1% taken by the ten largest. Sequencing input: PBMCs or T cells enriched from blood (not recorded which). These receptors all come from a woman aged 25 to 39 who had recovered from COVID-19.

The chain couples TRBV7-2 to TRBJ2-3, with unresolved D. The CDR3 runs to 16 residues. With 2 bases removed from V and 0 bases from J, the gap between germline ends came to 12 bases. From germline, CDR1 is SGHTA and CDR2 FQGNSA. The CDR3 DNA sequence: TGTGCCAGCAGCTTACGATCAGTGGCTAGCACAGATACGCAGTATTTT. It codes for CASSLRSVASTDTQYF. Full variable domain (missing parts from reference TRBV7-2 and TRBJ2-3): GAGVSQSPSNKVTEKGKDVELRCDPISGHTALYWYRQSLGQGLEFLIYFQGNSAPDKSGLPSDRFSAERTGGSVSTLTIQRTQQEDSAVYLCASSLRSVASTDTQYFGPGTRLTVL.

The chain is built from TRBV11-2 and TRBJ1-6; no clear D. The CDR3 is 13 residues long. The V gene's germline CDR1 is SGHAT and CDR2 FQNNGV. Trimming shortened V by 5 bases and J by 3 bases, and 5 bases separated the two germline ends. CDR3 in DNA: TGTGCCAGCAGCCCCAACTATAATTCACCCCTCCACTTT. Amino acids: CASSPNYNSPLHF.

The chain joins TRBV15 to TRBJ1-1, with D possibly being TRBD1 (6 bases). The CDR3 spans 16 residues. The V end lost 1 base, the J end lost 5 bases, and 17 bases lay between the germline ends. The V gene's germline CDR1 is LNHNV and CDR2 YYDKDF (reference sequence). The CDR3 sequence is CATSRGQQGEGTEAFF. The CDR3 nucleotides are TGTGCCACCAGCAGAGGACAACAGGGTGAGGGTACTGAAGCTTTCTTT.

This chain connects TRBV7-8 to TRBJ1-2; TRBD1 matches 9 bases. The CDR3 sequence is 14 residues long. The germline V gene encodes CDR1 SGHVS and CDR2 FQNEAQ. Trimming took 3 bases from V and 2 from J; bases not matched to a gene: 1. The CDR3, as DNA: TGTGCCAGCAGCTTTGGGACAGGGAACTATGGCTACACCTTC. Translating it yields CASSFGTGNYGYTF.

There are a few counts of this clone. The CDR3 bases are TGTGCCAGCAGTGCCAAGGCCTGGACTAGCGGGGAAGAGACCCAGTACTTC. Its translation: CASSAKAWTSGEETQYF. The J gene is TRBJ2-5, the V gene TRBV25-1; TRBD2 matches at 12 bases. CDR1 MGHDK and CDR2 SYGVNS come from the germline V gene. The CDR3 contains 17 residues. The J segment lost 3 bases and the V segment lost 4 bases, leaving 9 bases of the junction unmatched.

This sequence joins TRBV5-4 and TRBJ2-7, with D tentatively TRBD1 (6 bases). Germline loops: CDR1 SGHNT, CDR2 YYREEE (reference sequence). The CDR3 totals 15 residues. V lost 0 bases to trimming and J lost 4 bases, with 14 bases between them. CDR3 sequence: CASSLGQGIPYEQYF. CDR3 nucleotides: TGTGCCAGCAGCTTGGGGCAGGGGATTCCTTACGAGCAGTACTTC. The variable domain in full, with the rest retrieved from reference TRBV5-4 and TRBJ2-7, is ETGVTQSPTHLIKTRGQQVTLRCSSQSGHNTVSWYQQALGQGPQFIFQYYREEENGRGNFPPRFSGLQFPNYSSELNVNALELDDSALYLCASSLGQGIPYEQYFGPGTRLTVT.

The chain is built from TRBV9 and TRBJ2-5; maybe TRBD2 (5 bases). Looked up from germline, CDR1 is SGDLS and CDR2 is YYNGEE. Between the trimmed V and J ends, which lost 7 bases and 2 bases, there was a span of 15 bases. The CDR3 runs 14 residues. As DNA, the CDR3 is TGTGCCAGCGGGAAGGGAGCGGTTCAAGAGACCCAGTACTTC. Translating gives CASGKGAVQETQYF.